This is a list of T cell receptor beta chains from one sample in a study of CD8 T cells in Susac syndrome. TCRdb re-derived calls from the immunoSEQ multiplex PCR reads in MiXCR, one entry per CDR3 protein. The sample has approximately 200,000 distinct CDR3 sequences; about 95% are singletons. The material sequenced was CD4+ T cells from PBMCs. The receptors shown here come from a human donor with multiple sclerosis. Both conserved end residues are part of each CDR3. The D gene is left open where the match is weak. Size tells how often a clone was seen (once, few, many) or the class of an expanded clone, and some rows leave it out.

j_call	clone_size	d_call	v_call	cdr3_nt	cdr3_aa
TRBJ2-1	NA	NA	TRBV7-3	TGTGCCAGCAGCTTAGCCCAGGCTTCCTACAATGAGCAGTTCTTC	CASSLAQASYNEQFF
TRBJ2-5	NA	NA	TRBV12-3/TRBV12-4	TGTGCCAGCAGTTTTCCCCCGGAGCAAGAGACCCAGTACTTC	CASSFPPEQETQYF
TRBJ2-6	NA	TRBD1	TRBV29-1	TGCAGCGTTGTAGGGACAGGAACCTCTGGGGCCAACGTCCTGACTTTC	CSVVGTGTSGANVLTF
TRBJ2-3	NA	NA	TRBV15	TGTGCCACCAGCAGATCCCGAGGGTCGGATACGCAGTATTTT	CATSRSRGSDTQYF
TRBJ2-7	NA	NA	TRBV3-1	TGTGCCAGCAGCCAAGATCTGGCTGGGGACGAGCAGTACTTC	CASSQDLAGDEQYF
TRBJ1-1	NA	TRBD1	TRBV20-1	TGCAGTGCTAGTGTCACCAGGGGGCGGACTGAACCTTTCTTT	CSASVTRGRTEPFF
TRBJ1-1	NA	NA	TRBV6-5	TGTGCCAGCAGTTACTCGTTCACAAGACCTGAAGCTTTCTTT	CASSYSFTRPEAFF
TRBJ1-2	NA	NA	TRBV20-1	TGCAGTGCTAGAGATCAAGGGTATGGCTACACCTTC	CSARDQGYGYTF
TRBJ1-2	NA	TRBD1	TRBV4-2	TGTGCCAGCAGCCACCCGACAGGGGGGGGCTACACCTTC	CASSHPTGGGYTF
TRBJ2-7	NA	TRBD2	TRBV20-1	TGCAGTGCTAGAGTTCCAGGACTAGCGGGATACGAGCAGTACTTC	CSARVPGLAGYEQYF
TRBJ1-5	NA	NA	TRBV5-1	TGTGCCAGCAGTTTGGGTCAGAATCAGCCCCAGCATTTT	CASSLGQNQPQHF
TRBJ2-6	NA	TRBD1	TRBV5-4	TGTGCCAGCAGCTTGATGGGACAGGCCTCGGGGGGGGCCAACGTCCTGACTTTC	CASSLMGQASGGANVLTF
TRBJ1-5	NA	NA	TRBV30	TGTGCCTGGAGTCCCCCGGGGGGTCCGGATCAGCCCCAGCATTTT	CAWSPPGGPDQPQHF
TRBJ1-4	once	NA	TRBV30	TGTGCCTGGAGTACACAGGCGGGCGGTGAAAAACTGTTTTTT	CAWSTQAGGEKLFF
TRBJ2-2	NA	NA	TRBV30	TGTGCCTGGAGATTGGGGTCCTACAACGGCGGGGAGCTGTTTTTT	CAWRLGSYNGGELFF
TRBJ2-5	NA	NA	TRBV15	TGTGCCACCAGCAGAGCTAGCCAAGAGACCCAGTACTTC	CATSRASQETQYF
TRBJ2-1	once	NA	TRBV7-3	TGTGCCAGCAGCCTCGACGCGGGTGGCGGATCCTACAATGAGCAGTTCTTC	CASSLDAGGGSYNEQFF
TRBJ2-7	NA	TRBD2	TRBV19	TGTGCCAGTAGTAGACTCGGCGGGAGGCTCTACGAGCAGTACTTC	CASSRLGGRLYEQYF
TRBJ2-7	NA	NA	TRBV29-1	TGCAGCGTTGCCGACAGGATTGACCCTCCTTACGAGCAGTACTTC	CSVADRIDPPYEQYF
TRBJ2-1	NA	TRBD1	TRBV5-1	TGCGCCAGCAGCTGGGACAGGGGTGGTGAGCAGTTCTTC	CASSWDRGGEQFF
TRBJ2-6	NA	TRBD2	TRBV4-1	TGCGCCAGCAGCCTCATGGGACGTAGCGGGGGGGCTGGGGCCAACGTCCTGACTTTC	CASSLMGRSGGAGANVLTF
TRBJ2-7	NA	NA	TRBV30	TGTGCCTGGAGTGTGCTCTACGAGCAGTACTTC	CAWSVLYEQYF
TRBJ2-3	NA	TRBD2	TRBV29-1	TGCAGCGTTGCCGGGACTAGCGGGAAGGCAGATACGCAGTATTTT	CSVAGTSGKADTQYF
TRBJ2-1	NA	TRBD1	TRBV12-3/TRBV12-4	TGTGCCAGCAGTTTGGGACAGGGGGTGGGTGAGCAGTTCTTC	CASSLGQGVGEQFF
TRBJ1-2	NA	TRBD1	TRBV7-2	TGTGCCAGCAGCTTAGTGGGACAGCCTGGCTACACCTTC	CASSLVGQPGYTF
TRBJ2-2	NA	TRBD2	TRBV4-2	TGTGCCAGCAGCCACTCACCCGGGACTAAAAACACCGGGGAGCTGTTTTTT	CASSHSPGTKNTGELFF
TRBJ2-7	NA	NA	TRBV20-1	TGCAGTGCTAGAGACGGCAGTTCCTACGAGCAGTACTTC	CSARDGSSYEQYF
TRBJ1-5	NA	NA	TRBV15	TGTGCCACCAGCAGAGGGGATATCGGGGGGGGTCAGCCCCAGCATTTT	CATSRGDIGGGQPQHF
TRBJ2-5	NA	NA	TRBV30	TGTGCCTGGAGTGGGGGGCCTCAAGAGACCCAGTACTTC	CAWSGGPQETQYF
TRBJ2-1	NA	TRBD1	TRBV11-2	TGTGCCAGCAGCCTACTGCTTGACAGGGGGTTTCGTCCTGAGCAGTTCTTC	CASSLLLDRGFRPEQFF
TRBJ2-7	once	NA	TRBV5-1	TGCGCCAGCAGCTTCATTGGGGGCGTTCCGAGCGAGCAGTACTTC	CASSFIGGVPSEQYF
TRBJ2-5	NA	NA	TRBV11-1	TGTGCCAGCAGCTTGGCGGAAATGGAGACCCAGTACTTC	CASSLAEMETQYF
TRBJ2-1	NA	NA	TRBV9	TGTGCCAGCAGCGTTTTTCAGGGCGCGGATGAGCAGTTCTTC	CASSVFQGADEQFF
TRBJ2-7	NA	TRBD1	TRBV9	TGTGCCAGCAGCGTAGAGGCTAACAGGGGAAGCGAGCAGTACTTC	CASSVEANRGSEQYF
TRBJ1-1	NA	NA	TRBV15	TGTGCCACCAGCAGAGATCCGGGGGGCACTGAAGCTTTCTTT	CATSRDPGGTEAFF
TRBJ1-2	NA	TRBD1	TRBV29-1	TGCAGCGTTAGGGACAGGGGCTCAAACTATGGCTACACCTTC	CSVRDRGSNYGYTF
TRBJ1-1	NA	NA	TRBV12-3/TRBV12-4	TGTGCCAGCACCGCTTTACGGTCTGAAGCTTTCTTT	CASTALRSEAFF
TRBJ2-1	once	NA	TRBV7-3	TGTGCCAGCAGCGCGACCGGGACGCAAAATGAGCAGTTCTTC	CASSATGTQNEQFF
TRBJ2-2	few	NA	TRBV29-1	TGCAGCGTTGAGGAAGCGAACACCGGGGAGCTGTTTTTT	CSVEEANTGELFF
TRBJ2-2	NA	NA	TRBV29-1	TGCAGCGCCACTAGAAGGAACACCGGGGAGCTGTTTTTT	CSATRRNTGELFF
TRBJ2-1	once	NA	TRBV13	TGTGCCACCAGGGGGCTAGCGGGGCACAATGAGCAGTTCTTC	CATRGLAGHNEQFF
TRBJ2-7	NA	NA	TRBV7-9	TGTGCCAGCAGCAGGGCCCACGAGCAGTACTTC	CASSRAHEQYF
TRBJ2-7	NA	TRBD2	TRBV12-3/TRBV12-4	TGTGCCAGCAGTTCGACTAGCGGGAACACCTACGAGCAGTACTTC	CASSSTSGNTYEQYF
TRBJ2-1	NA	TRBD2	TRBV7-9	TGTGCCAGCTCACGGGAGCGGGGGGGACCCGCAATCTACAATGAGCAGTTCTTC	CASSRERGGPAIYNEQFF
TRBJ1-2	NA	NA	TRBV5-1	TGCGCCAGCAGCTACGTGTCCTATGGCTACACCTTC	CASSYVSYGYTF
TRBJ2-7	NA	TRBD2	TRBV29-1	TGCAGCGTTGAAGGGCGGGGGTTAACCAGCTACGAGCAGTACTTC	CSVEGRGLTSYEQYF
TRBJ2-3	NA	NA	TRBV15	TGTGCCACCAGCAGAGGTACTAGCCAGACAGATACGCAGTATTTT	CATSRGTSQTDTQYF
TRBJ2-1	NA	NA	TRBV13	TGTGCCAGCAGCCCCCTGGGCACGAGCGATGAGCAGTTCTTC	CASSPLGTSDEQFF
TRBJ2-1	NA	NA	TRBV6-1	TGTGCCAGCAGCAGCGACTACAGGCCCCGGGGGTTCAATGAGCAGTTCTTC	CASSSDYRPRGFNEQFF
TRBJ1-2	NA	NA	TRBV6-1	TGTGCCAGCCTCGGGACCTCATGGAACTATGGCTACACCTTC	CASLGTSWNYGYTF
TRBJ2-3	NA	TRBD2	TRBV29-1	TGCAGCGCCCGGGGGGGTGGCAGGGCCCTTGCCGATACGCAGTATTTT	CSARGGGRALADTQYF
TRBJ2-7	NA	TRBD2	TRBV12-3/TRBV12-4	TGTGCCAGCAGTTTCGGACTAGTGTCCTACGAGCAGTACTTC	CASSFGLVSYEQYF
TRBJ2-6	NA	NA	TRBV7-9	TGTGCCAGCAGCTTAGCTGTTCACGGTAACTCTGGGGCCAACGTCCTGACTTTC	CASSLAVHGNSGANVLTF
TRBJ1-2	once	NA	TRBV20-1	TGCAGTGCTAGTTACTCGGGGGAAATTGGCTACACCTTC	CSASYSGEIGYTF
TRBJ2-2	NA	NA	TRBV15	TGTGCCACCAGCAGAGATAGGGTCACGCCAGACGGGGAGCTGTTTTTT	CATSRDRVTPDGELFF
TRBJ2-7	NA	NA	TRBV20-1	TGCAGTGCTACCCGATTGGAGCGGAGGGTCTCCTACGAGCAGTACTTC	CSATRLERRVSYEQYF
TRBJ1-5	NA	NA	TRBV11-2	TGTGCCAGCAGCTTCGGGGTCGGGCCAGATCAGCCCCAGCATTTT	CASSFGVGPDQPQHF
TRBJ1-1	NA	NA	TRBV2	TGTGCCAGCTCCGGGCAGGGGACGAACACTGAAGCTTTCTTT	CASSGQGTNTEAFF